The T cell receptor beta chain under discussion was sequenced for a study of cytomegalovirus exposure and HLA in healthy donors. CDR1 MNHNS and CDR2 SASEGT come from the germline V gene. The CDR3 is made up of 13 amino acids. The V end lost 5 bases, the J end lost 3 bases, and 8 bases lay between the germline ends. Of note for this clone: The antigen is unknown.

General observations from the study: Many donors carried some public TCRs, although rarity characterized most TCR sequences. Prior analysis indicated that the majority of TCR beta V segments exhibited productivity approximately 87% or approximately 30% of the time. In a later analysis, 16,951 TCR beta sequences were associated with HLA alleles at 0.05 false discovery rate.

PCR used 60 Vbeta primers and 13 Jbeta primers. Authors' data handling: Approximately 87 million unique TCR beta chains, 9 million to 11 million shared, were counted in a later analysis. Produced via immunoSEQ multiplex PCR; TCRdb's table is partial and in-frame only. From that table come the V and J calls and clone size; the DNA was used to work out D and trimming. The sample contains more than 80,000 clones, approximately 79% of which appear only once. The receptor was derived from a woman aged 55-70 years in good health and CMV-seropositive. The sample taken for sequencing was PBMCs. V gene TRBV6-1 combines with J gene TRBJ2-1; tentative D call: TRBD2 (5 bases). The CDR3 loop is CASSYSVYNEQFF. In nucleotides, the CDR3 is TGTGCCAGCAGTTATAGCGTCTACAATGAGCAGTTCTTC.